This record concerns one T cell receptor (beta chain) sequence. At one of its ends the junction is not consistent with the germline gene, which may arise from a read error. TCRdb re-called the PCR reads with MiXCR. The table records around 28,000 clones, 15% to 20% of them present only once. Germline CDR1 and CDR2: MNHNS and SASEGT. There are 13 residues in the CDR3. Nobody among the patients had been given any treatment before thyroid surgery. The data stem from a study of metastatic and nonmetastatic thyroid tumors. This sequence was found in a female donor with papillary thyroid cancer or a benign thyroid nodule (not recorded which). Some clones in this sample may be carry-over from other donors' samples. The chain joins TRBV6-1 to TRBJ1-5; no clear D. The sample taken for sequencing was blood. The CDR3 is CDSKGDSNQPQHF. The CDR3 coding sequence is TGTGACAGCAAGGGTGACAGCAATCAGCCCCAGCATTTT.